The 7 T cell receptor beta chains below were found in one sample sequenced in a study of early T cells in non-severe SARS-CoV-2 infection. In TCRdb, the 5' RACE reads were re-called with MiXCR into one record per CDR3 protein. The repertoire has 70,000 to 90,000 distinct CDR3 sequences, approximately 12% of them found once; the top ten carry roughly 3.1%. Sequencing input: whole blood. Source of these receptors: an adult who was a healthcare worker with PCR-confirmed SARS-CoV-2 infection or an uninfected control (not recorded which).

This clonotype was seen a handful of times. This chain joins TRBV9 and TRBJ2-7, with 11 bases that match TRBD2. The J segment lost 2 bases and the V segment lost 0 bases, leaving 4 bases of the junction unmatched. Germline CDR1 and CDR2: SGDLS and YYNGEE. This CDR3 contains 16 residues. For the CDR3, the DNA is TGTGCCAGCAGCGTAGGTTTACTAGCGGGGGCCTACGAGCAGTACTTC. It encodes CASSVGLLAGAYEQYF.

The chain joins TRBV30 to TRBJ2-1; perhaps TRBD1 as D (5 bases). Germline V CDR1 and CDR2: GTSNPN, SVGIG (reference sequence). The CDR3 is 12 residues long. Trimming took off 1 base at V and 9 bases at J, with 10 bases between the two ends. CDR3 in amino acids: CAWSAPGPEQFF. In DNA form, the CDR3 reads TGTGCCTGGAGTGCCCCAGGGCCTGAGCAGTTCTTC.

This clonotype has more than one count but fewer than ten. The chain links TRBV2 to TRBJ2-1; possibly TRBD2 for D (5 bases). CDR1 and CDR2 from the germline V gene are SNHLY and FYNNEI. The CDR3 has 15 amino acids. Trimming took off 7 bases at V and 2 bases at J, with 15 bases between the two ends. CDR3: CASTVLGETYNEQFF. The CDR3 DNA follows: TGTGCCAGCACCGTTCTCGGGGAAACCTACAATGAGCAGTTCTTC.

This clonotype showed up just a few times. The V call is TRBV7-3, the J call TRBJ2-1; D is possibly TRBD2 (7 bases). V lost 5 bases and J lost 6, with 14 bases in between. From germline, CDR1 is SGHTA and CDR2 FQGTGA. CDR3 size: 14 residues. CDR3 region: CASSLRGGANEQFF. The CDR3 coding sequence is TGTGCCAGCAGCCTAAGGGGGGGAGCCAATGAGCAGTTCTTC.

This clonotype was found a few times. The chain employs TRBV28 and TRBJ2-1, with 8 bases that match TRBD1. Trimming took 4 bases from V and 6 from J; bases not matched to a gene: 8. The CDR3 consists of 15 residues. Germline CDR1 is MDHEN and CDR2 is SYDVKM. The CDR3 loop reads CASSSSGTGFNEQFF. The CDR3 nucleotides are TGTGCCAGCAGTTCGTCCGGGACAGGCTTCAATGAGCAGTTCTTC. The variable domain in full, completed from reference TRBV28 and TRBJ2-1, reads DVKVTQSSRYLVKRTGEKVFLECVQDMDHENMFWYRQDPGLGLRLIYFSYDVKMKEKGDIPEGYSVSREKKERFSLILESASTNQTSMYLCASSSSGTGFNEQFFGPGTRLTVL.

The rearrangement links TRBV2 to TRBJ2-2, with D maybe TRBD2 (6 bases). CDR1 is SNHLY, CDR2 FYNNEI, per germline. Trimming took off 7 bases at V and 3 bases at J, with 12 bases between the two ends. This CDR3 has 14 residues. This chain's CDR3 is CASKGLSYTGELFF. The CDR3 DNA reads as TGTGCCAGCAAGGGACTCTCATACACCGGGGAGCTGTTTTTT. The variable domain in full, completed from reference TRBV2 and TRBJ2-2, reads EPEVTQTPSHQVTQMGQEVILRCVPISNHLYFYWYRQILGQKVEFLVSFYNNEISEKSEIFDDQFSVERPDGSNFTLKIRSTKLEDSAMYFCASKGLSYTGELFFGEGSRLTVL.

At least ten counts were recorded for this clonotype. The V call is TRBV18, the J call TRBJ2-2, with unresolved D. Germline assignment: CDR1 KGHSH and CDR2 LQKENI. CDR3 length: 15 residues. V lost 1 base, J lost 4 bases, and 10 bases lay in between. Here the CDR3 reads CASSPRAVVTGELFF. CDR3 nucleotide sequence: TGTGCCAGCTCACCACGGGCAGTCGTCACCGGGGAGCTGTTTTTT.